This is a list of T cell receptor beta chains from one sample in a study of shared clonotypes between healthy human individuals. Using immunoSEQ multiplex PCR, the repertoire was profiled, and TCRdb retains in-frame clones only, with some absent. This table has 2 million to 2.5 million clones, roughly 93% appearing once. The sample taken for sequencing was naive CD4+ T cells from PBMCs. The receptors stem from a man between 18 and 29 years old in good health. Some clones in this sample may be carry-over from other donors' samples. Both conserved end residues are part of each CDR3. Each record gives: V gene, J gene, D gene, clone size, CDR3 DNA, CDR3 protein. A D gene is named only where the DNA matches it firmly. Size is stated for part of the rows, as once, few or many counts, or as a class when the clone is expanded.

>TRBV28|TRBJ2-1|TRBD1|NA
TGTGCCAGCAGCGACCGGGACAGGGTCTACAATGAGCAGTTCTTC
CASSDRDRVYNEQFF
>TRBV6-6|TRBJ1-2|TRBD1|NA
TGTGCCAGCAGTCGCAGACAGGGCGACTATGGCTACACCTTC
CASSRRQGDYGYTF
>TRBV7-2|TRBJ1-1|TRBD1|once
TGTGCCAGCAGCCTTACAGGGGTAGGGACTGAAGCTTTCTTT
CASSLTGVGTEAFF
>TRBV5-1|TRBJ1-1|NA|NA
TGCGCCAGCAGCTTGGCGGCAACGGGGGGCCACACTGAAGCTTTCTTT
CASSLAATGGHTEAFF
>TRBV6-5|TRBJ1-3|TRBD1|once
TGTGCCAGCAGTTGGAGAGGGACAGCACGCAGCACCATATATTTT
CASSWRGTARSTIYF
>TRBV20-1|TRBJ1-1|NA|few
TGCAGTGCTAGGGCCACTGAAGCTTTCTTT
CSARATEAFF
>TRBV30|TRBJ1-1|NA|NA
TGTGCCTGGAGTGTGGGGGCCGAGGCTTTCTTT
CAWSVGAEAFF
>TRBV29-1|TRBJ2-1|TRBD2|NA
TGCAGCGTTGAAGAGGGACTAGCAGATGAGCAGTTCTTC
CSVEEGLADEQFF
>TRBV2|TRBJ1-4|TRBD1|NA
TGTGCCAGCAGTGAACAGGGGGAGGAACTGTTTTTT
CASSEQGEELFF
>TRBV9|TRBJ2-1|TRBD2|NA
TGTGCCAGCAGCGCAGCTCTAGGAGGGCGGGAGGGCGGTGAGCAGTTCTTC
CASSAALGGREGGEQFF
>TRBV6-5|TRBJ1-1|TRBD1|once
TGTGCCAGCAGTTTCCTACCTCAGACAGGGGGGGCTGAAGCTTTCTTT
CASSFLPQTGGAEAFF
>TRBV15|TRBJ1-2|NA|NA
TGTGCCACCAGCAGAGGCCAGGGGCACAACTATGGCTACACCTTC
CATSRGQGHNYGYTF
>TRBV6-6|TRBJ1-5|NA|NA
TGTGCCAGCGACGGGGTCTCGAGCAATCAGCCCCAGCATTTT
CASDGVSSNQPQHF
>TRBV4-1|TRBJ1-5|NA|NA
TGCGCCAGCAGCCAGAACGAGGGGTTCAATCAGCCCCAGCATTTT
CASSQNEGFNQPQHF
>TRBV20-1|TRBJ1-1|NA|NA
TGCAGTGCTAGAGCTCATGAAGCTTTCTTT
CSARAHEAFF
>TRBV28|TRBJ2-5|TRBD1|NA
TGTGCCAGCAGTTTATATCAGGGGGCGTGGGCGACCCAGTACTTC
CASSLYQGAWATQYF
>TRBV28|TRBJ2-1|TRBD1|NA
TGTGCCAGCAGTTGGGCCGGGACAGGGTTTGGGAATGAGCAGTTCTTC
CASSWAGTGFGNEQFF
>TRBV9|TRBJ2-5|TRBD2|NA
TGTGCCAGCAGCGGACTACTAGTGGGGGGGGTAGAGACCCAGTACTTC
CASSGLLVGGVETQYF